This TCR beta chain was retrieved from a study of vaccination effects on CD4 cells after COVID-19. Turning to the study itself: Post-vaccine sample collection fell at a median of 72 days after the second dose. Regarding the study as a whole: Whether induced by infection or by vaccine, clones showed marked clonal contraction late after vaccination.

Sequencing was preceded by expansion of antigen-specific CD4+ T cells with viral peptide pools in the ViraFEST assay. Following culture for ten to eleven days, CD4+ T cells were isolated. As their vaccination, participants received two doses of either BNT162b2 or mRNA-1273. It was on days 3 and 7 that half the medium was replaced with IL-2 medium. A remark on this clone: Its antigen is not identified.

The V and J ends lost 0 bases and 0 bases respectively, with 18 bases between them. This CDR3 comprises 18 residues. Germline V CDR1 and CDR2: SGHKS, YYEKEE (reference sequence). The protocol was immunoSEQ multiplex PCR, while the TCRdb copy is restricted to in-frame clones and leaves out a portion. The sample lists 15,000 to 20,000 clones; about 75% were seen once. V gene TRBV5-5 combines with J gene TRBJ1-1, with TRBD1 as a possible D gene (5 bases). This clonotype was obtained from a human donor who received a COVID-19 vaccine. Sample: CD4+ T cells from PBMCs cultured with HCoV-NL63 spike peptides, taken after COVID-19 vaccination. The CDR3 is CASSLASGASLMNTEAFF. CDR3 nucleotide sequence: TGTGCCAGCAGCTTGGCCTCTGGGGCCTCCCTAATGAACACTGAAGCTTTCTTT.